This TCR beta chain is from a study of shared clonotypes between healthy human individuals. Of note for this clone: Other nucleotide sequences from this sample produce the same CDR3.

Sequencing was performed with immunoSEQ multiplex PCR; in TCRdb, only in-frame clones are kept and a portion is missing. This table has 2 million or so clones, just under 95% appearing once. The CDR3 contains 12 residues. Germline assignment: CDR1 SGDLS and CDR2 YYNGEE. Trimming removed 5 bases from V and 3 bases from J, with 8 bases in between. CD45RO negativity and positive selection for CCR7 defined naive CD8 cells, a population that excluded terminally differentiated effector memory CD45RA+ cells. The clonotype comes from a man aged 18-30 years in good health. Sequencing used naive CD8+ T cells sorted from blood. The chain joins TRBV9 to TRBJ1-2; a weak D match, TRBD1 (5 bases). The CDR3 protein is CASRAGDYGYTF. In DNA form, the CDR3 reads TGTGCCAGCAGGGCGGGGGACTATGGCTACACCTTC.